The clone carrying this T cell receptor (beta chain) was observed at least ten times. The record originates from a study of Graves' ophthalmopathy and Graves' hyperthyroidism. CDR1 ENHRY and CDR2 SYGVKD come from the germline V gene. The CDR3 runs 13 residues. Trimming cost V 9 bases and J 3 bases, with 14 bases left between them. Amplification of the TCR beta CDR3 regions used RNA transcripts (as template). Amplification began with first-round RT-PCR using HTBI primers, then second-round multiplex PCR was performed. MiXCR was run by TCRdb on the multiplex PCR reads, yielding one entry per CDR3 protein. The table has 1 million to 1.3 million distinct CDR3 sequences, around a third seen once.

The specimen was peripheral blood or thyroid tissue (not recorded which). The receptor was derived from an adult man with Graves' hyperthyroidism. This chain connects TRBV10-3 to TRBJ1-1; D might be TRBD1 (5 bases). The CDR3 nucleotides are TGTGCCATTAAAAGGGGAGGGGACACTGAAGCTTTCTTT. Amino acids: CAIKRGGDTEAFF.